This entry lists 27 T cell receptor beta chains sequenced from one sample in a study of OX40 agonist ivuxolimab in advanced cancers. The repertoire was sequenced with immunoSEQ multiplex PCR; TCRdb's copy has only in-frame clones and lacks some. The sample includes about 69,000 clones, around 89% seen only once; the top ten take roughly 10%. The sequences come from CD4+ or CD8+ T cells sorted from blood, collected in a trial of the OX40 agonist ivuxolimab. The receptors originated from an adult with an advanced solid tumor such as melanoma, head and neck, liver or kidney cancer.

The chain is built from TRBV7-9 and TRBJ2-3; the match to TRBD2 covers 9 bases. The CDR3 length is 16 residues. Germline V lookup: CDR1 SEHNR, CDR2 FQNEAQ (reference sequence). J gave up 2 bases and V 5 bases, and 8 bases lay outside the gene matches. The CDR3 sequence is CASSPRSSGDTDTQYF. The CDR3 coding sequence is TGTGCCAGCAGCCCCCGGTCTAGCGGGGACACAGATACGCAGTATTTT.

The rearrangement uses TRBV5-1 and TRBJ2-1; 10 bases map to TRBD1. Losses at the gene ends were 4 bases for V and 7 bases for J; bases not matched to a gene: 8. The CDR3 runs to 15 residues. Germline values: CDR1 SGHRS, CDR2 YFSETQ. The CDR3 DNA reads as TGCGCCAGCAGCGCGGGACAGGGGTATGCGAATGAGCAGTTCTTC. This sequence encodes CASSAGQGYANEQFF.

This chain uses TRBV11-3 with TRBJ2-2, with D perhaps given as TRBD1 or TRBD2 (7 bases each). This CDR3 comprises 16 residues. Germline V lookup: CDR1 SGHNT, CDR2 YENEEA. Trimming removed 5 bases from V and 5 bases from J, with 18 bases in between. CDR3 sequence: CASSPGGARGTGELFF. The CDR3 DNA follows: TGTGCCAGCAGCCCAGGGGGAGCGCGGGGGACCGGGGAGCTGTTTTTT.

This chain joins TRBV19 and TRBJ2-1; 14 bases are a match to TRBD2. The germline CDR1 and CDR2 sequences are LNHDA and SQIVND (reference sequence). This CDR3 spans 17 amino acids. The V and J ends lost 5 bases and 10 bases, in that order; junction bases with no gene match: 13. The CDR3 spells CASSFPGLAGVPREQFF. The CDR3 DNA follows: TGTGCCAGTAGTTTCCCGGGACTAGCGGGAGTGCCGAGGGAGCAGTTCTTC.

The rearrangement joins TRBV5-1 to TRBJ1-1, with D hard to call. Looked up from germline, CDR1 is SGHRS and CDR2 is YFSETQ. V lost 0 bases and J lost 5, with 8 bases in between. The CDR3 is 13 amino acids. CDR3 sequence: CASSLGGRTEAFF. The DNA for the CDR3 is TGCGCCAGCAGCTTGGGAGGTCGTACTGAAGCTTTCTTT.

V gene TRBV28 combines with J gene TRBJ2-2; perhaps TRBD2 as D (7 bases). The CDR3 is made up of 17 amino acids. Germline CDR1 is MDHEN and CDR2 is SYDVKM. The V end lost 5 bases, the J end lost 1 base, and 17 bases lay between the germline ends. The CDR3 loop is CASSPNPGGRNTGELFF. For the CDR3, the DNA is TGTGCCAGCAGTCCTAATCCCGGGGGGCGGAACACCGGGGAGCTGTTTTTT.

This clone was seen once. The chain combines TRBV5-1 with TRBJ1-2; 7 nucleotides align to TRBD1. Trimming at V came to 3 bases and at J to 4 bases, leaving 6 bases not matched to a gene. Germline lookup yields CDR1 SGHRS and CDR2 YFSETQ. This CDR3 is 14 amino acids long. CDR3 sequence reads: CASSSTGNTYGYTF. The CDR3 DNA is TGCGCCAGCAGCTCGACAGGGAACACCTATGGCTACACCTTC.

The rearrangement uses TRBV11-2 and TRBJ1-4, with 11 bases that match TRBD1. In germline, CDR1 is SGHAT, CDR2 FQNNGV. The J segment lost 11 bases and the V segment lost 6 bases, leaving 17 bases of the junction unmatched. This CDR3 is built from 17 residues. The CDR3 nucleotides read TGTGCCAGCAGGTCTCTCTCAGCCGGGGACAGGGGGAGTAAACTGTTTTTT. Translation gives CASRSLSAGDRGSKLFF.

J is TRBJ2-7 and V is TRBV5-1; 14 positions agree with TRBD2. After removal of 5 bases from V and 4 bases from J, the junction contained 5 bases not matched to a gene. Germline V gene lookup returns CDR1 SGHRS and CDR2 YFSETQ. CDR3 length equals 15 residues. The CDR3 here is CASRNRLAGGYEQYF. The CDR3 DNA sequence: TGCGCCAGCAGGAACAGACTAGCGGGAGGGTACGAGCAGTACTTC. The full variable domain, its missing parts supplied by reference TRBV5-1 and TRBJ2-7, is KAGVTQTPRYLIKTRGQQVTLSCSPISGHRSVSWYQQTPGQGLQFLFEYFSETQRNKGNFPGRFSGRQFSNSRSEMNVSTLELGDSALYLCASRNRLAGGYEQYFGPGTRLTVT.

As regards this clone: The same CDR3 is also encoded by other DNA sequences in this sample. The chain uses TRBV15 and TRBJ2-5, with D tentatively TRBD1 or TRBD2 (7 bases each). The CDR3 is made up of 15 amino acids. V was trimmed by 3 bases and J by 0 bases, leaving 11 bases between them. Germline lookup yields CDR1 LNHNV and CDR2 YYDKDF (reference sequence). The CDR3 protein is CATSRSGGDQETQYF. The CDR3 region has the DNA TGTGCCACCAGCAGGTCAGGGGGGGACCAAGAGACCCAGTACTTC.

V is TRBV12-5 and J is TRBJ1-1, with 7 bases that match TRBD1. Trimming cost V 6 bases and J 7 bases; bases outside gene matches: 2. This CDR3 spans 11 amino acids. Germline V lookup: CDR1 LGHNT, CDR2 FRNRAP. CDR3 region: CASGQGFEAFF. The CDR3, as DNA: TGTGCTAGTGGACAGGGGTTTGAAGCTTTCTTT.

This clone was detected only once. The chain couples TRBV6-6 to TRBJ1-5; D ambiguous. Per the germline V gene, CDR1 is MNHNY and CDR2 is SVGAGI (reference sequence). V lost 4 bases to trimming and J lost 9 bases, with 16 bases between them. This CDR3 has 14 amino acids. The CDR3 reads CASSSVLGQSPQHF. CDR3 in DNA: TGTGCCAGCAGTTCCGTATTAGGCCAATCGCCCCAGCATTTT.

J is TRBJ2-3 and V is TRBV7-2; D possibly corresponds to TRBD2 (5 bases). Trimming pared 1 base from V and 2 bases from J, leaving 10 bases between. Germline lookup yields CDR1 SGHTA and CDR2 FQGNSA. The length of the CDR3 is 15 residues. The CDR3 DNA follows: TGTGCCAGCAGCTTAGTAGGAGGTTCCACAGATACGCAGTATTTT. Translating gives CASSLVGGSTDTQYF.

This clone was observed a few times. DNA of the CDR3: TGTGCCAGCAGTCCGGGACTAGTCCGAGGTGGAGAGACCCAGTACTTC. Protein product: CASSPGLVRGGETQYF. The chain carries TRBV6-6 and TRBJ2-5, with 8 positions matching TRBD2. Per the germline V gene, CDR1 is MNHNY and CDR2 is SVGAGI (reference sequence). The CDR3 covers 16 residues. Trimming took 5 bases from V and 4 from J; bases not matched to a gene: 12.

The J gene is TRBJ1-1, the V gene TRBV18, with D uncertain. The germline gives CDR1 KGHSH, CDR2 LQKENI. Trimming took off 3 bases at V and 1 base at J, with 9 bases between the two ends. This CDR3 is built from 14 residues. This CDR3 reads CASSPMAGNTEAFF. The CDR3 coding sequence is TGTGCCAGCTCACCTATGGCAGGGAACACTGAAGCTTTCTTT.

This sequence joins TRBV11-2 and TRBJ2-7, with D possibly TRBD1 on 6 matching bases. Germline values: CDR1 SGHAT, CDR2 FQNNGV. This CDR3 contains 15 residues. Trimming took off 1 base at V and 1 base at J, with 11 bases between the two ends. The CDR3 reads CASSLVGQSSYEQYF. CDR3 DNA: TGTGCCAGCAGCTTAGTCGGACAGTCATCCTACGAGCAGTACTTC. Variable domain in full (rest from reference TRBV11-2 and TRBJ2-7): EAGVAQSPRYKIIEKRQSVAFWCNPISGHATLYWYQQILGQGPKLLIQFQNNGVVDDSQLPKDRFSAERLKGVDSTLKIQPAKLEDSAVYLCASSLVGQSSYEQYFGPGTRLTVT.

The CDR3 nucleotides read TGTGCCAGCAGCCGCCGAGCAGTTCCCACCTCCTATGGCTACACCTTC. Its protein product is CASSRRAVPTSYGYTF. The rearrangement uses TRBV9 and TRBJ1-2; D is uncertain. Germline loops: CDR1 SGDLS, CDR2 YYNGEE. V lost 4 bases to trimming and J lost 4 bases, with 20 bases between them. The CDR3 is 16 amino acids.

This chain connects TRBV7-2 to TRBJ1-1; D is uncertain. With 3 bases removed from V and 0 bases from J, the gap between germline ends came to 11 bases. Germline V gives CDR1 SGHTA, CDR2 FQGNSA. This CDR3 comprises 15 residues. The CDR3 reads CASSFSSGMNTEAFF. CDR3 DNA sequence: TGTGCCAGCAGCTTTTCCTCCGGGATGAACACTGAAGCTTTCTTT.

The chain links TRBV4-2 to TRBJ2-7; a weak D match, TRBD2 (6 bases). The CDR3 sequence is 17 residues long. The germline V gene has CDR1 LGHNA and CDR2 YNFKEQ. V was trimmed by 4 bases and J by 1 base, leaving 20 bases between them. CDR3 coding DNA: TGTGCCAGCAGCCCCTTCCTGGGGGGAAGGAGTTCCTACGAGCAGTACTTC. It yields the protein CASSPFLGGRSSYEQYF.

In its sample, this clone was seen a few times. J is TRBJ2-7 and V is TRBV7-9; D gene uncertain. The CDR3 is made up of 13 amino acids. The V gene lost 4 bases and the J gene lost 4 bases, with 11 bases spanning the gap. Germline-derived CDR1 and CDR2 are SEHNR and FQNEAQ (reference sequence). The CDR3 DNA reads TGTGCCAGCAGCTCAGGAGACTCGTACGAGCAGTACTTC. Its protein is CASSSGDSYEQYF.

The chain recombines TRBV6-5 with TRBJ1-5, with 7 bases fitting TRBD1. V shed 8 bases and J 6 bases; nucleotides not matched to a gene: 7. Germline CDR1 MNHEY, CDR2 SVGAGI. The CDR3 sequence is 13 residues long. The CDR3 sequence: CASRQGIIQPQHF. Written as DNA, the CDR3 is TGTGCCAGCCGACAGGGTATTATTCAGCCCCAGCATTTT.

There are a few counts of this clone. This sequence joins TRBV7-8 and TRBJ2-4; weak D call: TRBD2 (5 bases). The CDR3 loop spans 13 amino acids. CDR1 SGHVS and CDR2 FQNEAQ come from the germline V gene. V was trimmed by 3 bases and J by 7 bases, leaving 10 bases between them. CDR3 protein: CASSFPGWNIQYF. Here the CDR3 DNA reads TGTGCCAGCAGCTTTCCGGGATGGAACATTCAGTACTTC.

The chain is built from TRBV14 and TRBJ2-5; 8 bases align to TRBD1. The CDR3 length is 17 residues. Trimming at V came to 1 base and at J to 3 bases, leaving 10 bases not matched to a gene. From germline, CDR1 is SGHDN and CDR2 FVKESK. The CDR3 here is CASSQVGRGRGKETQYF. The CDR3 nucleotides read TGTGCCAGCAGCCAAGTGGGCAGGGGGCGCGGTAAAGAGACCCAGTACTTC. The full variable domain, completed using reference TRBV14 and TRBJ2-5, is EAGVTQFPSHSVIEKGQTVTLRCDPISGHDNLYWYRRVMGKEIKFLLHFVKESKQDESGMPNNRFLAERTGGTYSTLKVQPAELEDSGVYFCASSQVGRGRGKETQYFGPGTRLLVL.

The V and J genes are TRBV7-3 and TRBJ2-5; 10 bases map to TRBD2. V shed 2 bases, J shed 2 bases, and the junction held 5 bases outside the gene matches. Germline CDR1 reads SGHTA; CDR2 reads FQGTGA. The CDR3 spans 16 residues. The chain's CDR3 is CASSLGGLAPQETQYF. The CDR3 DNA sequence: TGTGCCAGCAGCTTAGGGGGACTAGCGCCTCAAGAGACCCAGTACTTC.

The chain recombines TRBV4-3 with TRBJ2-1; possible D gene TRBD1, 5 bases. Trimming cost V 0 bases and J 6 bases, with 6 bases left between them. This CDR3 contains 13 residues. Germline CDR1 and CDR2: LGHNA and YSLEER. The CDR3 sequence: CASSQDRVNEQFF. In DNA, the CDR3 is TGCGCCAGCAGCCAAGACAGGGTCAATGAGCAGTTCTTC.

The V call is TRBV25-1, the J call TRBJ2-5, with D possibly matching TRBD2 (6 bases). Trimming shortened V by 5 bases and J by 4 bases, and 14 bases separated the two germline ends. This CDR3 is 14 amino acids long. Germline-derived CDR1 and CDR2 are MGHDK and SYGVNS. CDR3 amino acids: CASSRDFTGETQYF. CDR3 coding DNA: TGTGCCAGCAGTAGGGACTTCACGGGAGAGACCCAGTACTTC.

The V call is TRBV7-2, the J call TRBJ2-1; D call uncertain. V dropped 2 bases and J dropped 4 bases, with 12 bases sitting between them. CDR1 and CDR2 from the germline V gene are SGHTA and FQGNSA. The CDR3 is 15 residues long. The CDR3 DNA reads as TGTGCCAGCAGCTTACTCATAGCCGGGTACAATGAGCAGTTCTTC. Translating it yields CASSLLIAGYNEQFF. The whole variable domain, filled in from reference TRBV7-2 and TRBJ2-1, reads GAGVSQSPSNKVTEKGKDVELRCDPISGHTALYWYRQSLGQGLEFLIYFQGNSAPDKSGLPSDRFSAERTGGSVSTLTIQRTQQEDSAVYLCASSLLIAGYNEQFFGPGTRLTVL.